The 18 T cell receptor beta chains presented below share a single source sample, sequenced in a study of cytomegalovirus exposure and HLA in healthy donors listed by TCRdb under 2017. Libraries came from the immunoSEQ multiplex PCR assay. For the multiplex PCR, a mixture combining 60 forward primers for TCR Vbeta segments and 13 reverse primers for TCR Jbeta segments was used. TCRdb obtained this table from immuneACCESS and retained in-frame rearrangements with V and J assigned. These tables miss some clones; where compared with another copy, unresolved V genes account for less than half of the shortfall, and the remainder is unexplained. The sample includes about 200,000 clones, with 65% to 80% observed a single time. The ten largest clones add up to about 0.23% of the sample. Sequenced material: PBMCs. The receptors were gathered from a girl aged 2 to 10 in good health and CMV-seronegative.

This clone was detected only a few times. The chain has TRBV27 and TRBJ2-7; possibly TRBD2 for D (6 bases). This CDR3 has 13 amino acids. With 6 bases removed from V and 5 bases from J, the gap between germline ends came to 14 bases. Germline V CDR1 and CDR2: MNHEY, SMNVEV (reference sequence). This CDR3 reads CASSPSGGNEQYF. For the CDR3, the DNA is TGTGCCAGCAGCCCGAGTGGGGGGAACGAGCAGTACTTC.

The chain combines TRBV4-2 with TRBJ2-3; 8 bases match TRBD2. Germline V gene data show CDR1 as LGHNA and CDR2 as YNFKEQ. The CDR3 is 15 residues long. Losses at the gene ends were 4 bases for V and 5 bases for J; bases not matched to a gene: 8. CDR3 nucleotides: TGTGCCAGCAGCCGGGGACTAGAGGCGGGAGATACGCAGTATTTT. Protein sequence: CASSRGLEAGDTQYF.

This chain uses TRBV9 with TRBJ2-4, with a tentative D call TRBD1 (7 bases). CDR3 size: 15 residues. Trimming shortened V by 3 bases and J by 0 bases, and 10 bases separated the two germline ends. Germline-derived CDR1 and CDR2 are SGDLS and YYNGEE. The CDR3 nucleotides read TGTGCCAGCAGCGACAGGGGACTAGCCAAAAACATTCAGTACTTC. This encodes CASSDRGLAKNIQYF.

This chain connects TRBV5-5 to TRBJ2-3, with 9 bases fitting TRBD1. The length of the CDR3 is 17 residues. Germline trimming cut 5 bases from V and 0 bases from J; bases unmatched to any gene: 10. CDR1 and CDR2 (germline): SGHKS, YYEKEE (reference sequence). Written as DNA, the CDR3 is TGTGCCAGCAGGCCAAAACAGGGGGCGGCTAGCACAGATACGCAGTATTTT. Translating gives CASRPKQGAASTDTQYF.

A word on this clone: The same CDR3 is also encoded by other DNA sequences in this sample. CDR3 sequence: CASMGTGGYEQYF. In DNA, the CDR3 is TGTGCCAGCATGGGGACAGGCGGGTACGAGCAGTACTTC. This sequence joins TRBV25-1 and TRBJ2-7, with 8 bases matching TRBD1. CDR3 size: 13 residues. Germline assignment: CDR1 MGHDK and CDR2 SYGVNS. V lost 7 bases, J lost 4 bases, and 6 bases stayed unmatched.

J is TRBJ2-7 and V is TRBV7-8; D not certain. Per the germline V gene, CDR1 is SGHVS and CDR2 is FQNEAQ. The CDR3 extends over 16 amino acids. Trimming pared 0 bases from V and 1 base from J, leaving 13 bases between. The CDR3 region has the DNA TGTGCCAGCAGCTTAGCGGTCCGTGACACATCCTACGAGCAGTACTTC. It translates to CASSLAVRDTSYEQYF.

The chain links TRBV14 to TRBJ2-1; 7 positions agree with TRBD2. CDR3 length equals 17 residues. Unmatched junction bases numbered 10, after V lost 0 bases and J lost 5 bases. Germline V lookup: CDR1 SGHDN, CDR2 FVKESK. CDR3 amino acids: CASSQERYLAADNEQFF. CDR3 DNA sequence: TGTGCCAGCAGCCAAGAGCGGTACCTAGCGGCAGACAATGAGCAGTTCTTC.

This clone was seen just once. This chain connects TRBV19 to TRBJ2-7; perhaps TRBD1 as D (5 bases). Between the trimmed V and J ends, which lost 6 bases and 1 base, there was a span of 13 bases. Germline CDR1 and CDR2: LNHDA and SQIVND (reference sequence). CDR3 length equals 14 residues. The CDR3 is CASSFRVFSYEQYF. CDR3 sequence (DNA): TGTGCCAGTAGCTTCAGGGTTTTTTCCTACGAGCAGTACTTC.

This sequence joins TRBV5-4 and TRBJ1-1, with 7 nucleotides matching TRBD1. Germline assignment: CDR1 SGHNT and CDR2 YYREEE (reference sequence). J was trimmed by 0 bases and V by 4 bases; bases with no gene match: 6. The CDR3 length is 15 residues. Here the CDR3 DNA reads TGTGCCAGCAGCCCTCAACAGGGGCTGAACACTGAAGCTTTCTTT. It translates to CASSPQQGLNTEAFF.

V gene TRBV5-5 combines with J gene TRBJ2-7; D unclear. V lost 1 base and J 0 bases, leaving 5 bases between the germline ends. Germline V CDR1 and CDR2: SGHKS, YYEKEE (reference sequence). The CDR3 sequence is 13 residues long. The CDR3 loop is CASSLWSSYEQYF. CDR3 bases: TGTGCCAGCAGCTTGTGGAGCTCCTACGAGCAGTACTTC.

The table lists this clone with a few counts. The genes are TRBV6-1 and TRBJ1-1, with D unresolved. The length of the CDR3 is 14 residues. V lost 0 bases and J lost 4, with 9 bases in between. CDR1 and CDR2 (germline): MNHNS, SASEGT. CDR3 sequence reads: CASSEALGSTEAFF. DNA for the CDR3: TGTGCCAGCAGTGAAGCGCTGGGGAGCACTGAAGCTTTCTTT.

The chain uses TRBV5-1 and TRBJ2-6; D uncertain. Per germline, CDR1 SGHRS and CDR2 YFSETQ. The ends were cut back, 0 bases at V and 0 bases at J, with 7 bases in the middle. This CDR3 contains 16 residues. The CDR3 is CASSLGGISGANVLTF. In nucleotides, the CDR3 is TGCGCCAGCAGCTTGGGAGGCATCTCTGGGGCCAACGTCCTGACTTTC. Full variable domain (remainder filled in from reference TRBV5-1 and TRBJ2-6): KAGVTQTPRYLIKTRGQQVTLSCSPISGHRSVSWYQQTPGQGLQFLFEYFSETQRNKGNFPGRFSGRQFSNSRSEMNVSTLELGDSALYLCASSLGGISGANVLTFGAGSRLTVL.

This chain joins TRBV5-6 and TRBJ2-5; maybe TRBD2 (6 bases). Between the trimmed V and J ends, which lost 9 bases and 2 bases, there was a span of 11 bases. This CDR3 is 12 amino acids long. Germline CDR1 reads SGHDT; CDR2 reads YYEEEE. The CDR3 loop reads CAIPAGQETQYF. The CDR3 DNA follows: TGTGCCATCCCAGCGGGTCAAGAGACCCAGTACTTC.

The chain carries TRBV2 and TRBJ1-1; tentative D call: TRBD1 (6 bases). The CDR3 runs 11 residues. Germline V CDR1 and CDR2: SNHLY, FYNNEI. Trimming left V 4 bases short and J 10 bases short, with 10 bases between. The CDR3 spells CASSGDTSAFF. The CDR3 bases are TGTGCCAGCAGTGGGGACACATCAGCTTTCTTT. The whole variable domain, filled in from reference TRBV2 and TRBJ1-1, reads EPEVTQTPSHQVTQMGQEVILRCVPISNHLYFYWYRQILGQKVEFLVSFYNNEISEKSEIFDDQFSVERPDGSNFTLKIRSTKLEDSAMYFCASSGDTSAFFGQGTRLTVV.

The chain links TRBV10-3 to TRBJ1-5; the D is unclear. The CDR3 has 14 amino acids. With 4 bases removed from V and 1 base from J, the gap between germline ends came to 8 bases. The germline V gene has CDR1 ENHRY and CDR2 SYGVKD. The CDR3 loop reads CAISGLQSNQPQHF. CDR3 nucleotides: TGTGCCATCAGTGGGCTCCAAAGCAATCAGCCCCAGCATTTT.

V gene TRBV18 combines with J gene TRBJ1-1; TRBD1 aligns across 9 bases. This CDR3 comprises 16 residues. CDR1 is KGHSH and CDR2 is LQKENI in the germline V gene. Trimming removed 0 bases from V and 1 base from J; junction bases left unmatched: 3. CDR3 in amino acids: CASSPPGQGPNTEAFF. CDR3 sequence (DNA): TGTGCCAGCTCACCACCGGGACAGGGACCGAACACTGAAGCTTTCTTT.

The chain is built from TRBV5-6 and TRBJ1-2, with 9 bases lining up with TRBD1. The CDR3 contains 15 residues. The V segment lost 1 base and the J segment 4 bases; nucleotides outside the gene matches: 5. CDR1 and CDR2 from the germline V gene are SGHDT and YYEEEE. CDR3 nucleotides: TGTGCCAGCAGCTTGTTCTCGACAGGGGGCTATGGCTACACCTTC. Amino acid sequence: CASSLFSTGGYGYTF.

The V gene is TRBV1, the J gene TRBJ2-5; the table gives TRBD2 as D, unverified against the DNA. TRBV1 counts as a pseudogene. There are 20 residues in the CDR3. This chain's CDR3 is CTSSQAGGTSGGLLWETQYF. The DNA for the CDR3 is TGCACCAGCAGCCAAGCCGGGGGAACTAGCGGGGGGCTACTATGGGAGACCCAGTACTTC.